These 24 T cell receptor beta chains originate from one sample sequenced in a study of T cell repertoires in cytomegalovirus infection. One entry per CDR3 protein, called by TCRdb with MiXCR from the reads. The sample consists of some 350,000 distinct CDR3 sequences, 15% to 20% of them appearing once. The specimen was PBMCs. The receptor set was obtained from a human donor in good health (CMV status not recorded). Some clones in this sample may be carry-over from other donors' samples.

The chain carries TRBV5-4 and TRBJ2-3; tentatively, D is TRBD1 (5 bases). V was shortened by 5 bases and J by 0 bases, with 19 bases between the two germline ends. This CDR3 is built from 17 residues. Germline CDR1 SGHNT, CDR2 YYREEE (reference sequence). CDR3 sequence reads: CASSFAFGATSTDTQYF. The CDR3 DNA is TGTGCCAGCAGTTTCGCCTTTGGGGCAACTAGCACAGATACGCAGTATTTT.

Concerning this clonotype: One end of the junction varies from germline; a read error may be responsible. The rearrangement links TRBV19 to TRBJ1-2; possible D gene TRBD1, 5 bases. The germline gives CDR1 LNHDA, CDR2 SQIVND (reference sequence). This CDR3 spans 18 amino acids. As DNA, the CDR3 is TGTGCCAGTAGCATAGACCCCGGGACCGTTCTTTCCATGGATGGCTACACCTTC. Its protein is CASSIDPGTVLSMDGYTF.

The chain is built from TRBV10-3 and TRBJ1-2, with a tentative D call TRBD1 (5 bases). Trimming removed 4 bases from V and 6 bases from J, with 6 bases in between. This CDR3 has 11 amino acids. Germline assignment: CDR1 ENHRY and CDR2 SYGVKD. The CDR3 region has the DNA TGTGCCATCAGTGGGGGGGATGGCTACACCTTC. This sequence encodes CAISGGDGYTF.

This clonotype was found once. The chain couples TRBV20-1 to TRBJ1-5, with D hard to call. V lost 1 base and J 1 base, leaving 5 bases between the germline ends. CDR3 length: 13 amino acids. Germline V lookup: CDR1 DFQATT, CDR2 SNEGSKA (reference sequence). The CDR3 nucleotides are TGCAGTGCTAGAGGCAGGAGCAATCAGCCCCAGCATTTT. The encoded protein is CSARGRSNQPQHF.

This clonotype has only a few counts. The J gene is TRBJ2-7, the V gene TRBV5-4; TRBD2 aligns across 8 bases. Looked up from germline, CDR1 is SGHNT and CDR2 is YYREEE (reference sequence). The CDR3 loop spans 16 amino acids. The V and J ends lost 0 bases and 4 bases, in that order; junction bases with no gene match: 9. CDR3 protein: CASSLAGGERGYEQYF. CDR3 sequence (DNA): TGTGCCAGCAGCTTGGCCGGGGGGGAGAGGGGGTACGAGCAGTACTTC.

This CDR3 reads CASMRQGKGETQYF. The DNA of the CDR3 is TGTGCCAGTATGCGACAGGGGAAAGGAGAGACCCAGTACTTC. The chain employs TRBV19 and TRBJ2-5, with TRBD1 matching 8 bases. In germline, CDR1 is LNHDA, CDR2 SQIVND (reference sequence). Trimming removed 7 bases from V and 4 bases from J; junction bases left unmatched: 8. This CDR3 is built from 14 residues.

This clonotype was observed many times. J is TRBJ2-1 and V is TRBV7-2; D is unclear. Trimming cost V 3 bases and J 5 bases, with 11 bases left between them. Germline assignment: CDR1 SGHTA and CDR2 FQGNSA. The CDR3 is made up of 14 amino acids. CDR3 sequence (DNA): TGTGCCAGCAGCTTTAGTGTGGGCGACAATGAGCAGTTCTTC. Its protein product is CASSFSVGDNEQFF. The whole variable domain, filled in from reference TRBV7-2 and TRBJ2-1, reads GAGVSQSPSNKVTEKGKDVELRCDPISGHTALYWYRQSLGQGLEFLIYFQGNSAPDKSGLPSDRFSAERTGGSVSTLTIQRTQQEDSAVYLCASSFSVGDNEQFFGPGTRLTVL.

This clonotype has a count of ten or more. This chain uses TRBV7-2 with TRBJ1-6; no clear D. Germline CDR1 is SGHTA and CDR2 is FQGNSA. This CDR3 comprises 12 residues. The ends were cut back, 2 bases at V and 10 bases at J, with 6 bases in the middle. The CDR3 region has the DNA TGTGCCAGCAGCTTAAATCCCTCACCCCTCCACTTT. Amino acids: CASSLNPSPLHF.

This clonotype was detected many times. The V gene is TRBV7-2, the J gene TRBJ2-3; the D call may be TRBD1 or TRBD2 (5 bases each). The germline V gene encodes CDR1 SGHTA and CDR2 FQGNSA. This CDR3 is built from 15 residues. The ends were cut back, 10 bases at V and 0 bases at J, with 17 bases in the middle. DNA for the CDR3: TGTGCCACCTCCTCGGACTGGACAAGCACAGATACGCAGTATTTT. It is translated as CATSSDWTSTDTQYF.

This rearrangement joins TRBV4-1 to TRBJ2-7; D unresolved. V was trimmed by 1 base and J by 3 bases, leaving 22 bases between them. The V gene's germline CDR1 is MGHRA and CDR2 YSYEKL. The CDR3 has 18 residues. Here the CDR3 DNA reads TGCGCCAGCAGCCAAGTGCTTCCGACCGGCCTCAATCGCTACGAGCAGTACTTC. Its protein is CASSQVLPTGLNRYEQYF.

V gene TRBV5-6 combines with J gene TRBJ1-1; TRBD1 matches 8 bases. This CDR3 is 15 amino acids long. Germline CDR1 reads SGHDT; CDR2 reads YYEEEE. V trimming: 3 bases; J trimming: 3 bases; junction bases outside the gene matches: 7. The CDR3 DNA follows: TGTGCCAGCAGCTCGATCCGCAGGGGGCACACTGAAGCTTTCTTT. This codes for CASSSIRRGHTEAFF. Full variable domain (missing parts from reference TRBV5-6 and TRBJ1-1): DAGVTQSPTHLIKTRGQQVTLRCSPKSGHDTVSWYQQALGQGPQFIFQYYEEEERQRGNFPDRFSGHQFPNYSSELNVNALLLGDSALYLCASSSIRRGHTEAFFGQGTRLTVV.

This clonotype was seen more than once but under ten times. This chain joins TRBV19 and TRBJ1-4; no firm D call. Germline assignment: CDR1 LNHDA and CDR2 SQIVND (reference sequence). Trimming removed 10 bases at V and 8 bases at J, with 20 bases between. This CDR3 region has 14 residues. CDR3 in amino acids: CATTITSTGEKLFF. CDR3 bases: TGTGCCACAACCATAACTTCCACGGGAGAAAAACTGTTTTTT.

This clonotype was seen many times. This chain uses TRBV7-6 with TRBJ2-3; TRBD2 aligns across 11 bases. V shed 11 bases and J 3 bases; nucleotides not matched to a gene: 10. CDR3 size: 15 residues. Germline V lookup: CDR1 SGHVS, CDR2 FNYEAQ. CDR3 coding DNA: TGTGCCGGACAGCCGGGACTAGCGGATACAGATACGCAGTATTTT. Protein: CAGQPGLADTDTQYF.

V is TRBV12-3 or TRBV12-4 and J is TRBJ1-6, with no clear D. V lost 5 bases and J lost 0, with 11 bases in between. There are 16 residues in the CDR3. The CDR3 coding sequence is TGTGCCAGCAGTCCGGGCCCGAGCTCCTATAATTCACCCCTCCACTTT. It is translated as CASSPGPSSYNSPLHF.

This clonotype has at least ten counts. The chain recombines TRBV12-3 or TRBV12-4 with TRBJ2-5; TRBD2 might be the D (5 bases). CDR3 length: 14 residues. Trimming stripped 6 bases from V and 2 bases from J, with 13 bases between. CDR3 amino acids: CASSPGIAQETQYF. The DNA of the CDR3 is TGTGCCAGCAGCCCCGGGATAGCTCAAGAGACCCAGTACTTC.

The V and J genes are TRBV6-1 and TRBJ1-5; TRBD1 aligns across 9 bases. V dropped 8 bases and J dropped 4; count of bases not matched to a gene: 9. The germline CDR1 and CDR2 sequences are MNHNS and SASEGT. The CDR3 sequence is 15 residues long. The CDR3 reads CASGEGTGRNQPQHF. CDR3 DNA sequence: TGTGCCAGCGGGGAAGGGACAGGGAGGAATCAGCCCCAGCATTTT.

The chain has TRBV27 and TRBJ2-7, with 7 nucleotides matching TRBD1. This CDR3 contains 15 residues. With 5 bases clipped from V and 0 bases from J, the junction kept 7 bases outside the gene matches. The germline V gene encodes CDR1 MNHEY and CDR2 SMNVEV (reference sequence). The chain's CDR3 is CASSHRGLRSYEQYF. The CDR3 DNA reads TGTGCCAGCAGTCACAGGGGTCTACGCTCCTACGAGCAGTACTTC.

The DNA of the CDR3 is TGTGCCAGCAGTTACTCGAGTAGCGGGGGGTACTACAATGAGCAGTTCTTC. Translated: CASSYSSSGGYYNEQFF. The chain couples TRBV6-6 to TRBJ2-1, with 10 bases fitting TRBD2. V gave up 0 bases and J gave up 3 bases; unmatched junction bases: 5. The CDR3 is 17 amino acids. CDR1 is MNHNY, CDR2 SVGAGI, per germline (reference sequence).

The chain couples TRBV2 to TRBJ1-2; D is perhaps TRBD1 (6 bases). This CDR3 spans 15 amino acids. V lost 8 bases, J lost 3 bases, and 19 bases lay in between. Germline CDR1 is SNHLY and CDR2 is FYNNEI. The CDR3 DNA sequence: TGTGCCAGCTCCCCCCACGGACAGCCGGACTATGGCTACACCTTC. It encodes CASSPHGQPDYGYTF.

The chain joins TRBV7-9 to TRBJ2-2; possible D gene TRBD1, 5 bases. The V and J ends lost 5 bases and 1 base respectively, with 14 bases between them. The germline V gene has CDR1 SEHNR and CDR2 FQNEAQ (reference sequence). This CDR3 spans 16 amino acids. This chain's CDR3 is CASSPQGNRNTGELFF. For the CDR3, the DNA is TGTGCCAGCAGCCCCCAGGGCAATAGGAACACCGGGGAGCTGTTTTTT.

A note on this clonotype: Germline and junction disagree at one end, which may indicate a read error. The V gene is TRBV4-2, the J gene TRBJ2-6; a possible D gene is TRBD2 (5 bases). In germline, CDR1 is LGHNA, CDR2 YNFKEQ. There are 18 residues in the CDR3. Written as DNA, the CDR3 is TGTGCCAGCAGCCAAGCGGCTAGCAGGAGCTCTGGGACCAACGTCCTGACTTTC. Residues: CASSQAASRSSGTNVLTF.

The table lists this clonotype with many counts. The DNA for the CDR3 is TGTGCCAGCAGCTTTAGGGGGTCCTCTACCGAAGCTTTCTTT. It yields the protein CASSFRGSSTEAFF. The chain links TRBV5-5 to TRBJ1-1; possibly TRBD1 for D (6 bases). Trimming removed 2 bases from V and 8 bases from J, with 16 bases in between. This CDR3 is 14 amino acids long. CDR1 and CDR2 (germline): SGHKS, YYEKEE (reference sequence).

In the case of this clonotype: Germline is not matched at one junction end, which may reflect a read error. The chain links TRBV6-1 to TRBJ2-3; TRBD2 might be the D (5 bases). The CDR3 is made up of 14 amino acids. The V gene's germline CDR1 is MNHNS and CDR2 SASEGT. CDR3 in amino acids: CVSVELVIGDTQYF. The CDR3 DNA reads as TGTGTCAGCGTGGAACTAGTAATAGGAGATACGCAGTATTTT.

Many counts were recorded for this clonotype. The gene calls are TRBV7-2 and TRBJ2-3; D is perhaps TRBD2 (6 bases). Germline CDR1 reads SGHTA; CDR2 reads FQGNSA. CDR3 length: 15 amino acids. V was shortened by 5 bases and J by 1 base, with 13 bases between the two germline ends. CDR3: CASSDRDFRTDTQYF. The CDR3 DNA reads TGTGCCAGCAGCGACCGGGACTTCCGCACAGATACGCAGTATTTT. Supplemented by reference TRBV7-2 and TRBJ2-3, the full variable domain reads GAGVSQSPSNKVTEKGKDVELRCDPISGHTALYWYRQSLGQGLEFLIYFQGNSAPDKSGLPSDRFSAERTGGSVSTLTIQRTQQEDSAVYLCASSDRDFRTDTQYFGPGTRLTVL.